This T cell receptor beta chain stems from a study of vaccination effects on CD4 cells after COVID-19. This clone was seen only a few times. Its antigen remains unidentified. CDR1 and CDR2 (germline): MGHRA, YSYEKL. V shed 3 bases and J shed 1 base, with 6 bases lying between them. This CDR3 is 13 amino acids long. The repertoire was sequenced with immunoSEQ multiplex PCR; TCRdb's copy has only in-frame clones and lacks some. The sample contains fewer than 75,000 clones, just under 80% of which appear only once. Upon completion of around eleven days in culture, CD4+ T cells were isolated. The vaccine given was either BNT162b2 or mRNA-1273, in two doses.

The TCR was taken from a human donor who received a COVID-19 vaccine. The material sequenced was CD4+ T cells from PBMCs cultured without peptide, taken after COVID-19 vaccination. The chain joins TRBV4-1 to TRBJ1-2; D remains ambiguous. The CDR3 DNA reads TGCGCCAGCAGCCAGGATCTTAACTATGGCTACACCTTC. It specifies CASSQDLNYGYTF.